This TCR beta chain was profiled in a study of T-cell memory formation after mild COVID-19. The CDR3 covers 17 residues. In germline, CDR1 is KGHSH, CDR2 LQKENI. V dropped 1 base and J dropped 4 bases, with 19 bases sitting between them. TCRdb reanalysed the 5' RACE reads using MiXCR and keeps one entry per CDR3 protein. The sample yields nearly 350,000 distinct CDR3 sequences, roughly 13% seen once. The TCR originated in a man aged 18 to 30 who had mild COVID-19 (a few samples of this study predate the infection). Cell type and time point are not known. The gene calls are TRBV18 and TRBJ1-2; possible D gene TRBD1, 6 bases. Sequenced: PBMCs or a T cell subset sorted from them (not recorded which). CDR3 amino acids: CASSPQLARQDRYGYTF. CDR3 coding DNA: TGTGCCAGCTCACCACAACTGGCCCGACAGGACCGCTATGGCTACACCTTC.